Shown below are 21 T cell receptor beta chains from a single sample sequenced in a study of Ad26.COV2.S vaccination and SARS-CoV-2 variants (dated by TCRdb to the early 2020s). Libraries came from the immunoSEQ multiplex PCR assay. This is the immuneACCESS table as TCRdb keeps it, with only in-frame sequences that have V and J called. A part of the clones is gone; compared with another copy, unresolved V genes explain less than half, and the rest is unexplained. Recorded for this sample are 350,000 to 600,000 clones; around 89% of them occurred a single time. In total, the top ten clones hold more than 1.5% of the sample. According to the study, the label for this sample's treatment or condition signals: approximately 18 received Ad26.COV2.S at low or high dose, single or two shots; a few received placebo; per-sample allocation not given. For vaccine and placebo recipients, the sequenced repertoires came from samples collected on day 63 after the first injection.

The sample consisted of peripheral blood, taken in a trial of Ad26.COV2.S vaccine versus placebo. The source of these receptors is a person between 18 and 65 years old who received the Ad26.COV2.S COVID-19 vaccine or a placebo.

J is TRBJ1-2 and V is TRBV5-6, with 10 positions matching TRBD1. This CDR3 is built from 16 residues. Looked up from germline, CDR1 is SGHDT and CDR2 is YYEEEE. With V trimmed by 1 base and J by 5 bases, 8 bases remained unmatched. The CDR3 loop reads CASSLRPGTGVYGYTF. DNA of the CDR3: TGTGCCAGCAGCTTGCGCCCGGGGACAGGGGTGTATGGCTACACCTTC.

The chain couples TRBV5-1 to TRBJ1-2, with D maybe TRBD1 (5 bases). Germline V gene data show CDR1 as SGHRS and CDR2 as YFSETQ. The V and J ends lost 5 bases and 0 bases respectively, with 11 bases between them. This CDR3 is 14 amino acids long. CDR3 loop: CASRTDSANYGYTF. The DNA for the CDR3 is TGCGCCAGCAGAACCGACAGTGCTAACTATGGCTACACCTTC.

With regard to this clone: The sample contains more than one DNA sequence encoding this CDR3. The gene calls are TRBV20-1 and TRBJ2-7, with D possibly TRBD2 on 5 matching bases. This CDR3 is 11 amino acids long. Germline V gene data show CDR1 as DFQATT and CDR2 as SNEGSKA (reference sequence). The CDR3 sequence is CSAGGSYEQYF. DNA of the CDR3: TGCAGCGCAGGAGGATCCTACGAGCAGTACTTC.

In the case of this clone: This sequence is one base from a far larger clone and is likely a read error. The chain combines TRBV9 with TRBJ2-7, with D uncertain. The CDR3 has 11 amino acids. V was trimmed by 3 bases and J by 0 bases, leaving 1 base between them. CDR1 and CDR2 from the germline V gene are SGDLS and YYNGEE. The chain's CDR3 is CASSASYEQYF. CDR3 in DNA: TGTGCCAGCAGCGCCTCCTACGAGCAGTACTTC.

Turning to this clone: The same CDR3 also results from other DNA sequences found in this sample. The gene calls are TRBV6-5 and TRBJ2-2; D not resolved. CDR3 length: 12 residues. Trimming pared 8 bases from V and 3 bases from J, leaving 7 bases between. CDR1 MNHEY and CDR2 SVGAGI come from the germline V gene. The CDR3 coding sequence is TGTGCCAGCCGCGACTACACCGGGGAGCTGTTTTTT. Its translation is CASRDYTGELFF.

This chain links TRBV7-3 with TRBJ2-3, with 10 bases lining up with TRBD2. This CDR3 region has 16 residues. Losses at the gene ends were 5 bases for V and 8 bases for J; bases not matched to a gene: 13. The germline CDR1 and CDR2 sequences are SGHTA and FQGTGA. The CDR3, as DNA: TGTGCCAGCAGCCTAGGGACTAGCGAGGGTCCTGTTACGCAGTATTTT. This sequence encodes CASSLGTSEGPVTQYF.

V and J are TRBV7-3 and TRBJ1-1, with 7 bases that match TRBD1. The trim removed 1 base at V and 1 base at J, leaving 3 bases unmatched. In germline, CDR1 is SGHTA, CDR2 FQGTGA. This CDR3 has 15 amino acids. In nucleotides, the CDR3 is TGTGCCAGCAGCTTAAGACAGGGCGGGAACACTGAAGCTTTCTTT. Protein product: CASSLRQGGNTEAFF. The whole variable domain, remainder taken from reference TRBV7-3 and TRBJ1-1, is GAGVSQTPSNKVTEKGKYVELRCDPISGHTALYWYRQSLGQGPEFLIYFQGTGAADDSGLPNDRFFAVRPEGSVSTLKIQRTERGDSAVYLCASSLRQGGNTEAFFGQGTRLTVV.

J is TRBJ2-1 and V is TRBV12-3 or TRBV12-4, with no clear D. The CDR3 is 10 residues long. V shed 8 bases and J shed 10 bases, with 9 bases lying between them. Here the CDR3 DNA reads TGTGCCAGCGGTACAATCGAGCAGTTCTTC. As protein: CASGTIEQFF.

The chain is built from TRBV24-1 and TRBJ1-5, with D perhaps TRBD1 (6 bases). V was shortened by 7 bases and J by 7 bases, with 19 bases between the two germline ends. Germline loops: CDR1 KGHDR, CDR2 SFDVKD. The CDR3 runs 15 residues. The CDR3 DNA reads TGTGCCACCAGCACCCCAACAGGGTTCGGGCAGCCCCAGCATTTT. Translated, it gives CATSTPTGFGQPQHF.

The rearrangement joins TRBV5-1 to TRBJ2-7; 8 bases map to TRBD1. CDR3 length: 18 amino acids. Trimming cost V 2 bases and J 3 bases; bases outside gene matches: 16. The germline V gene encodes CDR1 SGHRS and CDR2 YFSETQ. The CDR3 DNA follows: TGCGCCAGCAGCTTCCCCATTTCCGGGACAGGCGACTACTACGAGCAGTACTTC. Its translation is CASSFPISGTGDYYEQYF.

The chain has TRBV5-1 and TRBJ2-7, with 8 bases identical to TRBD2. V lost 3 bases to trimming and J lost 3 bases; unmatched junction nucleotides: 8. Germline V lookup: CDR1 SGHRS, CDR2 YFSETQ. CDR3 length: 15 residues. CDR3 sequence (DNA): TGCGCCAGCAGCTGGACCGGGACTAGGCACTACGAGCAGTACTTC. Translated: CASSWTGTRHYEQYF.

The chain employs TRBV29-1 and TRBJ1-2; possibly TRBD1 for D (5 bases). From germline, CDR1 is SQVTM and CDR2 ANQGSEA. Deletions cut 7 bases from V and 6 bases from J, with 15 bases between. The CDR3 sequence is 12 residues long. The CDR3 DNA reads TGCAGCGCGTCTCAGGGCGGGGATGGCTACACCTTC. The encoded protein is CSASQGGDGYTF.

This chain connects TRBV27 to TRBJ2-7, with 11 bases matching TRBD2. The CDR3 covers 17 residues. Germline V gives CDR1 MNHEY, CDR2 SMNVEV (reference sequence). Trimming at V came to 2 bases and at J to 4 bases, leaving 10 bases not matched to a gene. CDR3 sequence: CASSLGGSGRAVYEQYF. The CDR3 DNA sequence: TGTGCCAGCAGTTTAGGGGGTAGCGGGAGGGCAGTTTACGAGCAGTACTTC.

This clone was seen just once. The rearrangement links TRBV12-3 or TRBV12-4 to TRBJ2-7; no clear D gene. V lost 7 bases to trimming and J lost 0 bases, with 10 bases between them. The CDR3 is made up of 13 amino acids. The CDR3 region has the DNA TGTGCCAGCACCTCTTACAACTCCTACGAGCAGTACTTC. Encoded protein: CASTSYNSYEQYF.

CDR3 sequence (DNA): TGTGCCACGCGGACAGGGTTAGAGACCCAGTACTTC. It yields the protein CATRTGLETQYF. This chain uses TRBV2 with TRBJ2-5, with TRBD1 matching over 8 bases. This CDR3 is built from 12 residues. V trimming: 10 bases; J trimming: 4 bases; junction bases outside the gene matches: 5. The germline V gene has CDR1 SNHLY and CDR2 FYNNEI.

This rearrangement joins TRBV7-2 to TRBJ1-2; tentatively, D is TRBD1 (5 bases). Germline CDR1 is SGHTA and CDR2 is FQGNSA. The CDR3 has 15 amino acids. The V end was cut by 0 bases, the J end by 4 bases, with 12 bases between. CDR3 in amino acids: CASSLALRGRYGYTF. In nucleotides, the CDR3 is TGTGCCAGCAGCTTAGCGCTTAGGGGTCGCTATGGCTACACCTTC.

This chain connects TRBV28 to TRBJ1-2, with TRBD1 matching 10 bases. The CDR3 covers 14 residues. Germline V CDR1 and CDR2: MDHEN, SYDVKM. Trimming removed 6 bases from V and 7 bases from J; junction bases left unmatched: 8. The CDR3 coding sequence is TGTGCCAGCAGCCCTGACAGGGGGCGAGGTGGCTACACCTTC. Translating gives CASSPDRGRGGYTF.

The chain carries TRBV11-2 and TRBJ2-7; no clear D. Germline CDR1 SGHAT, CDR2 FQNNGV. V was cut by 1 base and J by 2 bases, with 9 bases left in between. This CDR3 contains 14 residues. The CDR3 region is CASSLVSVAYEQYF. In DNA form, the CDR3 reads TGTGCCAGCAGCTTAGTCTCGGTCGCCTACGAGCAGTACTTC.

The CDR3 coding sequence is TGTGCCGTAAAAGGCGAGGGGGCCTTGAACACTGAAGCTTTCTTT. Encoded protein: CAVKGEGALNTEAFF. The chain recombines TRBV10-3 with TRBJ1-1, with 7 bases that match TRBD1. This CDR3 has 15 amino acids. Germline CDR1 ENHRY, CDR2 SYGVKD. V was pared by 11 bases and J by 0 bases, with 12 bases of the junction left unmatched.

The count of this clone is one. The CDR3 here is CASSLTGRSGANVLTF. CDR3 DNA sequence: TGTGCCAGCAGCTTAACTGGTCGGTCTGGGGCCAACGTCCTGACTTTC. This chain links TRBV7-3 with TRBJ2-6; D uncertain. Trimming pared 0 bases from V and 1 base from J, leaving 7 bases between. This CDR3 comprises 16 residues. The germline gives CDR1 SGHTA, CDR2 FQGTGA.

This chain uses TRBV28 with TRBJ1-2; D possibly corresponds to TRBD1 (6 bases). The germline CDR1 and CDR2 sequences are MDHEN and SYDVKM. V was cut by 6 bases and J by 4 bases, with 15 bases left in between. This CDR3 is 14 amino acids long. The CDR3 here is CASSPTGPLYGYTF. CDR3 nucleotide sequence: TGTGCCAGCAGCCCAACAGGGCCTCTCTATGGCTACACCTTC.